The 14 T cell receptor beta chains given below trace back to one sample, sequenced in a study of blood T cells in healthy people across ages. PCR was performed a second time for roughly 7 to 12 cycles using a sample-barcoded 5' primer and a J-beta primer mix. TCRdb reprocessed the 5' RACE reads with MiXCR, giving one entry per CDR3 protein. The table lists approximately 790,000 distinct CDR3 sequences, around 62% of them singletons. The source material was blood. The receptors here all came from a man between 25 and 39 years old in good health.

V usage is TRBV7-2 and J usage is TRBJ2-3; 16 bases line up with TRBD2. Trimming took 3 bases from V and 6 from J; bases not matched to a gene: 6. The CDR3 has 17 amino acids. Per the germline V gene, CDR1 is SGHTA and CDR2 is FQGNSA. The CDR3 spells CASSLGLAGGPWDTQYF. The CDR3 bases are TGTGCCAGCAGCTTGGGACTAGCGGGGGGGCCATGGGATACGCAGTATTTT.

With respect to this clonotype: At one end the junction does not follow the germline gene, possibly because of a read error. The rearrangement joins TRBV2 to TRBJ2-4; TRBD1 matches at 7 bases. The CDR3 extends over 14 amino acids. Germline assignment: CDR1 SNHLY and CDR2 FYNNEI. This CDR3 is CASSWDSSVNTQYF. The DNA for the CDR3 is TGTGCCAGCAGCTGGGACAGTTCGGTAAACACTCAGTACTTC. Full variable domain (rest looked up from reference TRBV2 and TRBJ2-4): EPEVTQTPSHQVTQMGQEVILRCVPISNHLYFYWYRQILGQKVEFLVSFYNNEISEKSEIFDDQFSVERPDGSNFTLKIRSTKLEDSAMYFCASSWDSSVNTQYFGAGTRLSVL.

Only a few counts were recorded for this clonotype. J is TRBJ1-2 and V is TRBV12-3 or TRBV12-4; D is unclear. CDR3 length equals 13 residues. V lost 2 bases and J 5 bases, leaving 9 bases between the germline ends. Here the CDR3 reads CASSLREMYGYTF. As DNA, the CDR3 is TGTGCCAGCAGTTTACGTGAGATGTATGGCTACACCTTC.

The gene calls are TRBV28 and TRBJ2-7; perhaps TRBD2 as D (5 bases). CDR3 length equals 13 residues. The germline V gene encodes CDR1 MDHEN and CDR2 SYDVKM. Trimming removed 1 base at V and 7 bases at J, with 11 bases between. CDR3 loop: CASSLSSPGEQYF. In DNA form, the CDR3 reads TGTGCCAGCAGTTTATCCTCCCCGGGGGAGCAGTACTTC.

The V call is TRBV5-1, the J call TRBJ1-2, with 8 bases fitting TRBD1. There are 15 residues in the CDR3. Trimming at V came to 3 bases and at J to 5 bases, leaving 9 bases not matched to a gene. Germline assignment: CDR1 SGHRS and CDR2 YFSETQ. CDR3 loop: CASSWDRRDSYGYTF. CDR3 in DNA: TGCGCCAGCAGCTGGGACAGGAGAGATTCTTATGGCTACACCTTC.

The V and J genes are TRBV4-3 and TRBJ2-1; TRBD1 agrees at 9 bases. The CDR3 is made up of 15 amino acids. Germline-derived CDR1 and CDR2 are LGHNA and YSLEER. J lost 9 bases, V lost 0 bases, and 6 bases had no gene match. CDR3 nucleotides: TGCGCCAGCAGCCAAGAGGACAGGGGAGTAAGTGAGCAGTTCTTC. Its translation is CASSQEDRGVSEQFF.

The chain uses TRBV20-1 and TRBJ1-2, with 7 bases matching TRBD1. The CDR3 has 13 residues. J gave up 7 bases and V 3 bases, and 8 bases lay outside the gene matches. Germline V gene data show CDR1 as DFQATT and CDR2 as SNEGSKA (reference sequence). CDR3 amino acids: CSASSTGPGGYTF. The CDR3 DNA is TGCAGTGCTAGCTCGACAGGGCCCGGTGGCTACACCTTC.

Here the CDR3 DNA reads TGTGCCACCACTCGAGGGGAGGGGCACAATGAGCAGTTCTTC. Its protein product is CATTRGEGHNEQFF. The chain is built from TRBV24-1 and TRBJ2-1; 7 positions match TRBD2. In germline, CDR1 is KGHDR, CDR2 SFDVKD. V was pared by 8 bases and J by 5 bases, with 8 bases of the junction left unmatched. The CDR3 contains 14 residues.

The chain employs TRBV2 and TRBJ2-5; 11 bases match TRBD2. The ends lost 7 bases at V and 3 bases at J; junction bases unmatched: 4. The CDR3 runs to 14 residues. The germline gives CDR1 SNHLY, CDR2 FYNNEI. CDR3 coding DNA: TGTGCCAGCACCTCGGGACTAGCGGAAGAGACCCAGTACTTC. As protein: CASTSGLAEETQYF.

The V gene is TRBV5-1, the J gene TRBJ2-1; maybe TRBD2 (6 bases). V was trimmed by 4 bases and J by 4 bases, leaving 15 bases between them. CDR1 and CDR2 (germline): SGHRS, YFSETQ. This CDR3 spans 15 amino acids. The CDR3 region has the DNA TGCGCCAGCAGCACCGACGGGGGAGCTTACAATGAGCAGTTCTTC. Translation: CASSTDGGAYNEQFF.

This clonotype was found a few times. The V call is TRBV18, the J call TRBJ2-1, with 8 bases lining up with TRBD1. CDR1 is KGHSH and CDR2 is LQKENI in the germline V gene. This CDR3 region has 16 residues. J lost 7 bases, V lost 1 base, and 9 bases had no gene match. The CDR3 loop reads CASSPLTGQGRNEQFF. The CDR3 DNA reads as TGTGCCAGCTCACCACTTACAGGACAGGGTCGGAATGAGCAGTTCTTC.

The chain recombines TRBV6-2 or TRBV6-3 with TRBJ1-2; TRBD1 aligns across 8 bases. V shed 0 bases and J 6 bases; nucleotides not matched to a gene: 3. Germline CDR1 MNHEY, CDR2 SVGEGT. The CDR3 is 14 amino acids. CDR3 DNA sequence: TGTGCCAGCAGTTACTCGCGGACAGGGAATGGCTACACCTTC. Encoded protein: CASSYSRTGNGYTF.

CDR3 nucleotides: TGCAGTGCTACCGCAACGGGGGCCCGTGCTAGCACAGATACGCAGTATTTT. It yields the protein CSATATGARASTDTQYF. The chain couples TRBV20-1 to TRBJ2-3, with D perhaps assigned TRBD1 or TRBD2 (6 bases each). The CDR3 is 17 amino acids. CDR1 is DFQATT and CDR2 is SNEGSKA in the germline V gene (reference sequence). Between the trimmed V and J ends, which lost 4 bases and 0 bases, there was a span of 20 bases.

The chain recombines TRBV29-1 with TRBJ2-4; 10 nucleotides agree with TRBD1. V lost 8 bases and J lost 3; bases outside the gene matches: 7. CDR1 SQVTM and CDR2 ANQGSEA come from the germline V gene. CDR3 length: 14 amino acids. The CDR3 DNA follows: TGCAGCAAGACAGGGGGCGCGGGCAAAAACATTCAGTACTTC. Amino acids: CSKTGGAGKNIQYF.